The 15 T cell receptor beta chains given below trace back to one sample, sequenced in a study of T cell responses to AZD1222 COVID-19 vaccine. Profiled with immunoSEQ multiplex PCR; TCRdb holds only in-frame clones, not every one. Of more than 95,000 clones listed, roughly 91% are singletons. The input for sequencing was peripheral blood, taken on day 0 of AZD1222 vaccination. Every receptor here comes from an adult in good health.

The CDR3 sequence: CASSYGAGAPRETQYF. The CDR3 bases are TGTGCCAGCAGTTACGGGGCGGGAGCTCCGAGGGAGACCCAGTACTTC. The J gene is TRBJ2-5, the V gene TRBV6-2 or TRBV6-3; TRBD2 matches at 7 bases. There are 16 residues in the CDR3. Germline V gene sequence: CDR1 MNHEY, CDR2 SVGEGT. Trimming cost V 2 bases and J 5 bases; bases outside gene matches: 11.

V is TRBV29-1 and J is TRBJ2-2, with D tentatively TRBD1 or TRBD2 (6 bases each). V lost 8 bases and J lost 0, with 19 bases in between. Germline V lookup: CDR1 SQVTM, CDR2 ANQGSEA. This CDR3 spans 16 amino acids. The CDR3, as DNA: TGCAGCATCCAGAGGGGGGCCAGCTCGAACACCGGGGAGCTGTTTTTT. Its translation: CSIQRGASSNTGELFF.

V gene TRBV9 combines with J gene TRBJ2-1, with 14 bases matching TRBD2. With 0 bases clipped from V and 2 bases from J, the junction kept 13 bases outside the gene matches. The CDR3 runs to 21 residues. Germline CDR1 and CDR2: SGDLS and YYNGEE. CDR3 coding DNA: TGTGCCAGCAGCGTAGCTACTTTCCGGGGACTAGCGGGAGTGGCCTACAATGAGCAGTTCTTC. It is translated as CASSVATFRGLAGVAYNEQFF.

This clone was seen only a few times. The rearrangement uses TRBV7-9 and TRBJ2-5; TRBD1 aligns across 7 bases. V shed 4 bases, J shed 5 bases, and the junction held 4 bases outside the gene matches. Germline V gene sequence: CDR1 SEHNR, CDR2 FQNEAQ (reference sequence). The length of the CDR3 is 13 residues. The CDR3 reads CASSSTGIETQYF. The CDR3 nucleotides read TGTGCCAGCAGCTCGACAGGGATCGAGACCCAGTACTTC.

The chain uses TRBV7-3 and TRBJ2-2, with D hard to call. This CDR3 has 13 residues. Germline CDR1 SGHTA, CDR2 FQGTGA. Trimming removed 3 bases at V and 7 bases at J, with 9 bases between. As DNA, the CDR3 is TGTGCCAGCAGCTTTTCGTCGGTCGGGGAGCTGTTTTTT. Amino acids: CASSFSSVGELFF.

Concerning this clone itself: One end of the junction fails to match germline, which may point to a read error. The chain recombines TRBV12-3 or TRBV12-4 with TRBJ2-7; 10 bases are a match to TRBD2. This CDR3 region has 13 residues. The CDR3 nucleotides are TGTGCCAGCAGTTTAGGACTAGCGGGCCCCCCCAACTTC. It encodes CASSLGLAGPPNF.

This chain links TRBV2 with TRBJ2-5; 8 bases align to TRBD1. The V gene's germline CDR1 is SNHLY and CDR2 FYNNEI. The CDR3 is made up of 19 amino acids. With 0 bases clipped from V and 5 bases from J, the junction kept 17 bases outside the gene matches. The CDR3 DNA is TGTGCCAGCAGTGAAGCGCAAAAGGGACAGGATAAGCGAACGGAGACCCAGTACTTC. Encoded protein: CASSEAQKGQDKRTETQYF.

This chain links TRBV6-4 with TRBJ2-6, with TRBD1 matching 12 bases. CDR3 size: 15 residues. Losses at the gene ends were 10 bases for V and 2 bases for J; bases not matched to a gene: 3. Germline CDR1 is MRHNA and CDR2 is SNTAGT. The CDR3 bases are TGTGCCACCGGGACAGGGGGCGCTGGGGCCAACGTCCTGACTTTC. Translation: CATGTGGAGANVLTF.

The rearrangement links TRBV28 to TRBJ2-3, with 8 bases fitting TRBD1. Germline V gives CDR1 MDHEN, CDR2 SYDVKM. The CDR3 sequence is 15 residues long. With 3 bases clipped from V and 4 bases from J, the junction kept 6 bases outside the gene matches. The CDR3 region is CASSFGTGRPDTQYF. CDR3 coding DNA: TGTGCCAGCAGTTTCGGGACAGGTCGGCCAGATACGCAGTATTTT. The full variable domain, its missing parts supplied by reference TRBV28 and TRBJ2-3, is DVKVTQSSRYLVKRTGEKVFLECVQDMDHENMFWYRQDPGLGLRLIYFSYDVKMKEKGDIPEGYSVSREKKERFSLILESASTNQTSMYLCASSFGTGRPDTQYFGPGTRLTVL.

This CDR3 is CASSKPAGGIYEQYF. CDR3 in DNA: TGTGCCAGCAGCAAACCTGCCGGCGGCATCTACGAGCAGTACTTC. The V and J genes are TRBV28 and TRBJ2-7; D unclear. The CDR3 contains 15 residues. The V end lost 6 bases, the J end lost 3 bases, and 18 bases lay between the germline ends. The germline V gene has CDR1 MDHEN and CDR2 SYDVKM. Full variable domain (missing parts from reference TRBV28 and TRBJ2-7): DVKVTQSSRYLVKRTGEKVFLECVQDMDHENMFWYRQDPGLGLRLIYFSYDVKMKEKGDIPEGYSVSREKKERFSLILESASTNQTSMYLCASSKPAGGIYEQYFGPGTRLTVT.

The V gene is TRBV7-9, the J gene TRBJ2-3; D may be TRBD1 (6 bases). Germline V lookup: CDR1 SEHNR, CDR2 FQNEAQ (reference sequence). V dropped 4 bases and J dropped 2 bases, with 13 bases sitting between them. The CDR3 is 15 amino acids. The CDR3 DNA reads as TGTGCCAGCAGCTCGAGAGGGGGAACCACAGATACGCAGTATTTT. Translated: CASSSRGGTTDTQYF.

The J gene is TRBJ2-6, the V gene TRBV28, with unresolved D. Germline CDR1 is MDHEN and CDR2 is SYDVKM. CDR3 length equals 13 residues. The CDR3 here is CATGRPGANVLTF. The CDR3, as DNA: TGTGCGACCGGGCGCCCTGGGGCCAACGTCCTGACTTTC.

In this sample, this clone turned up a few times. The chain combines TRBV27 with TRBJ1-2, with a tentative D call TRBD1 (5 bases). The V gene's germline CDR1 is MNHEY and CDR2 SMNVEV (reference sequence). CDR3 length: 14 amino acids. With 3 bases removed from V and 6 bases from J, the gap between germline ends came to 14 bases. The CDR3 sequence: CASSFNYGTHGYTF. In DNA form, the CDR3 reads TGTGCCAGCAGTTTTAATTATGGGACGCATGGCTACACCTTC.

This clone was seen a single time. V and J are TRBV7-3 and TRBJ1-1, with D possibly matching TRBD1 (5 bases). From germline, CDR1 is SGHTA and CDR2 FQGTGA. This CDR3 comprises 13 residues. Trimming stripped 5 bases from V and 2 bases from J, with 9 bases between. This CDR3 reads CASSAGPNTEAFF. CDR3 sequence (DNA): TGTGCCAGCAGCGCGGGGCCCAACACTGAAGCTTTCTTT.

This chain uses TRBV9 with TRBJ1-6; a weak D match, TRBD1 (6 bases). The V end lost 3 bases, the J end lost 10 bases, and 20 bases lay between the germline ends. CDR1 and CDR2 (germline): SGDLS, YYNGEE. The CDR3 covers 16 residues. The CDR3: CASSGDSGAPGSPLHF. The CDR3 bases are TGTGCCAGCAGCGGAGATTCAGGGGCTCCGGGCTCACCCCTCCACTTT.